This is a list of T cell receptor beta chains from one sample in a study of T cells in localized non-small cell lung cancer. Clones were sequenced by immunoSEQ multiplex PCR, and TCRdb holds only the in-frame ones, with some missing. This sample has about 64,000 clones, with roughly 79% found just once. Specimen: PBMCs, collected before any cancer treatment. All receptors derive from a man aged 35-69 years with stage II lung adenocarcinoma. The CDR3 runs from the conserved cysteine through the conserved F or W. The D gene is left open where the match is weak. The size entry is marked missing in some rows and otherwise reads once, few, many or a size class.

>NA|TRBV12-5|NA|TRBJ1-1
CASGLLGGLRTEAFF
TGTGCTAGTGGTTTATTGGGGGGATTAAGAACTGAAGCTTTCTTT
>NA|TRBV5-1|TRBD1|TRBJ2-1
CASSLSDRGGWDEQFF
TGCGCCAGCAGCTTGAGCGACAGGGGTGGCTGGGATGAGCAGTTCTTC
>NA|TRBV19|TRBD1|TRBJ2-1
CASSILPGQARDNEQFF
TGTGCCAGTAGTATACTCCCGGGACAGGCGAGGGACAATGAGCAGTTCTTC
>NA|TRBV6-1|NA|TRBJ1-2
CASSSARGRLDGYTF
TGTGCCAGCAGTTCAGCGAGGGGACGTCTTGATGGCTACACCTTC
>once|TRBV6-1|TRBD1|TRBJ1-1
CASSEAYRGGDTEAFF
TGTGCCAGCAGTGAAGCATACAGGGGTGGGGACACTGAAGCTTTCTTT
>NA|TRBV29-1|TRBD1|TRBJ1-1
CSVEMTGEAFF
TGCAGCGTTGAAATGACAGGGGAAGCTTTCTTT
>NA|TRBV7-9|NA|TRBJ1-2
CASQGGEADYGYTF
TGTGCCAGCCAAGGAGGGGAGGCGGACTATGGCTACACCTTC
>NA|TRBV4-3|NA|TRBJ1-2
CASSHSLNYGYTF
TGCGCCAGCAGCCACTCTCTTAACTATGGCTACACCTTC
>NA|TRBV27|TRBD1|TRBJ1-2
CASRDRDRDGYTF
TGTGCCAGCAGGGACCGGGACAGGGATGGCTACACCTTC
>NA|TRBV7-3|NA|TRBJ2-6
CASGPAGRSVLTF
TGTGCCAGCGGACCCGCGGGGCGTAGCGTCCTGACTTTC
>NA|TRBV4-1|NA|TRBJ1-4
CASSQDRLDIGEKLFF
TGCGCCAGCAGCCAAGACAGGTTAGACATCGGTGAAAAACTGTTTTTT
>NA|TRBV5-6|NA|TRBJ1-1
CASSVSGYTEAFF
TGTGCCAGCAGCGTCTCAGGGTACACTGAAGCTTTCTTT
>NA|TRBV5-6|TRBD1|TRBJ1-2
CASSGDRGLGYGYTF
TGTGCCAGCAGCGGGGACAGGGGGCTAGGCTATGGCTACACCTTC
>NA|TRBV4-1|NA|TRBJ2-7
CASSQDEAVSYEQYF
TGCGCCAGCAGCCAAGATGAGGCAGTCTCCTACGAGCAGTACTTC
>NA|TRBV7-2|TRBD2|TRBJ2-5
CASSSRTSGRGETQYF
TGTGCCAGCAGCTCCAGGACTAGCGGGAGAGGAGAGACCCAGTACTTC
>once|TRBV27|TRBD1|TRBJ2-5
CASGPRQGATQYF
TGTGCCAGCGGTCCAAGACAGGGGGCGACCCAGTACTTC
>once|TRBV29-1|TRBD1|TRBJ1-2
CSVGTGDYYGYTF
TGCAGCGTTGGGACAGGGGATTACTATGGCTACACCTTC
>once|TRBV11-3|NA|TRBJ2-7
CASSLGREDEQYF
TGTGCCAGCAGCTTAGGCAGGGAGGACGAGCAGTACTTC
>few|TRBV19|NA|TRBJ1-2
CASSNRAGAGYGYTF
TGTGCCAGTAGTAATAGGGCAGGGGCAGGGTATGGCTACACCTTC
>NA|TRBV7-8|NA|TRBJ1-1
CASSLAWQGMNTEAFF
TGTGCCAGCAGCTTAGCTTGGCAGGGGATGAACACTGAAGCTTTCTTT
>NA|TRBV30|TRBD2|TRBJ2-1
CAWSRDRGEEFF
TGTGCCTGGAGTCGTGATCGGGGGGAAGAGTTCTTC